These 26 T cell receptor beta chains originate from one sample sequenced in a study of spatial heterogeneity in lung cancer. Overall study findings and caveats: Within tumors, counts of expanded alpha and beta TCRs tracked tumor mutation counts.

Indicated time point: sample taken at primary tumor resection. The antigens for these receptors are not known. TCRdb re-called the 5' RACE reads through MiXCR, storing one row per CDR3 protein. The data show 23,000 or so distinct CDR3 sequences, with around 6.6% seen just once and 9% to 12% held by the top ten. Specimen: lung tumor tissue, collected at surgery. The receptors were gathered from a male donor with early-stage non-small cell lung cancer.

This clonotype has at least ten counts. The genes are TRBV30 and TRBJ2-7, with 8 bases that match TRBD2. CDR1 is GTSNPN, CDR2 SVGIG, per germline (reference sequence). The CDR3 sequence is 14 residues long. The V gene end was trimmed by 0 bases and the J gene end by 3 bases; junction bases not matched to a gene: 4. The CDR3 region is CAWSVGSGSYEQYF. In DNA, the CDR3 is TGTGCCTGGAGTGTGGGGAGCGGGAGCTACGAGCAGTACTTC.

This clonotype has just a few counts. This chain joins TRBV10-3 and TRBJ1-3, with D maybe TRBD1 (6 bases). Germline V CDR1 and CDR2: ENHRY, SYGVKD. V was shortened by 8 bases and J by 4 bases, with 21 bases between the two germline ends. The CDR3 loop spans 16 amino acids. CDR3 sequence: CAIGGGPAGLGNTIYF. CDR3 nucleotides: TGTGCCATCGGAGGGGGGCCCGCCGGACTCGGAAACACCATATATTTT.

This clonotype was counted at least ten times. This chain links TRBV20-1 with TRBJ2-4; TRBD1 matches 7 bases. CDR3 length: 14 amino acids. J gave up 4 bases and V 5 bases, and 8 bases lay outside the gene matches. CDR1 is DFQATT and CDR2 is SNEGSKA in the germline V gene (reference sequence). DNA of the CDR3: TGCAGTGCTCGATCATTGACAGGGAAAAACATTCAGTACTTC. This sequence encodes CSARSLTGKNIQYF.

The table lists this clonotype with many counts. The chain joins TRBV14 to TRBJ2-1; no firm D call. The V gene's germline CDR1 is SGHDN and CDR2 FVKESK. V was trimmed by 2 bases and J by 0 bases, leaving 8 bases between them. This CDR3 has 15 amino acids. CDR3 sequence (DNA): TGTGCCAGCAGCCAACTAGGGAACTCCTACAATGAGCAGTTCTTC. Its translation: CASSQLGNSYNEQFF.

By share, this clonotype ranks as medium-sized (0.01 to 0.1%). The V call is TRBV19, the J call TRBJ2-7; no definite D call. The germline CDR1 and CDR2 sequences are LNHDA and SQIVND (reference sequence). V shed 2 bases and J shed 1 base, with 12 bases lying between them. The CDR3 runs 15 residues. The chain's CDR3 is CASSISLSSSYEQYF. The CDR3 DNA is TGTGCCAGTAGTATAAGTTTGTCTTCTTCCTACGAGCAGTACTTC. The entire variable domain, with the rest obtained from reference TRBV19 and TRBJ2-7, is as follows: DGGITQSPKYLFRKEGQNVTLSCEQNLNHDAMYWYRQDPGQGLRLIYYSQIVNDFQKGDIAEGYSVSREKKESFPLTVTSAQKNPTAFYLCASSISLSSSYEQYFGPGTRLTVT.

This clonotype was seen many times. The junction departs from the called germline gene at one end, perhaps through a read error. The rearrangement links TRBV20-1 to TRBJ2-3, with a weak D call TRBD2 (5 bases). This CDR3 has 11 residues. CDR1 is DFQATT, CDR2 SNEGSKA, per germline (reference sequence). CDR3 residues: CSTSRPDTQYF. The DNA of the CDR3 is TGCAGTACTAGTCGCCCAGATACGCAGTATTTT.

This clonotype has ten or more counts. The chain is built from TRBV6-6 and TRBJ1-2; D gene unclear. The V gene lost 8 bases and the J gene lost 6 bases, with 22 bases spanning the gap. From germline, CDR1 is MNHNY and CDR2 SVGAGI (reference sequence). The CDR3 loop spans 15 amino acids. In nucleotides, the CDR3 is TGTGCCAGCCTAACAAGAATCGACTCGTCCCATGGCTACACCTTC. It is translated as CASLTRIDSSHGYTF.

Here the CDR3 reads CASSPILALQETQYF. CDR3 nucleotides: TGTGCCAGCAGTCCCATACTAGCGCTCCAAGAGACCCAGTACTTC. The chain recombines TRBV6-6 with TRBJ2-5; TRBD2 matches 7 bases. CDR3 length: 15 residues. The germline CDR1 and CDR2 sequences are MNHNY and SVGAGI (reference sequence). V gave up 5 bases and J gave up 1 base; unmatched junction bases: 7.

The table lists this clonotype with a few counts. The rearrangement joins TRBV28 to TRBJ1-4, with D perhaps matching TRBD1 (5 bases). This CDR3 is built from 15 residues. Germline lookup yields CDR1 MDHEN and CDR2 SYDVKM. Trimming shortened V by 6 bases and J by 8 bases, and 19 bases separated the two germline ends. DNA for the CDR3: TGTGCCAGCAGCACTCCGGGACGCCCGGGGGAAAAACTGTTTTTT. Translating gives CASSTPGRPGEKLFF. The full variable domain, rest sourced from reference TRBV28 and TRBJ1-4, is DVKVTQSSRYLVKRTGEKVFLECVQDMDHENMFWYRQDPGLGLRLIYFSYDVKMKEKGDIPEGYSVSREKKERFSLILESASTNQTSMYLCASSTPGRPGEKLFFGSGTQLSVL.

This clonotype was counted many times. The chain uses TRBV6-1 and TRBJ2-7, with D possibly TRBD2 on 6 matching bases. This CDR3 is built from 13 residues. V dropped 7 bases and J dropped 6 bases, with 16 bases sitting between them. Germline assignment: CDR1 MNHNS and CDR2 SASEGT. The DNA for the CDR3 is TGTGCCAGCAAAACTTTTCAGGGAGGCGAGCAGTACTTC. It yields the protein CASKTFQGGEQYF.

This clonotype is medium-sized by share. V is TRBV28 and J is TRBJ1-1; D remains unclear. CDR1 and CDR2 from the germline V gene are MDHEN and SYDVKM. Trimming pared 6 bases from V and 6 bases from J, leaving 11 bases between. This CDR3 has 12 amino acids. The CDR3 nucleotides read TGTGCCAGCAGATCTGTCCCCCCTGAAGCTTTCTTT. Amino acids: CASRSVPPEAFF.

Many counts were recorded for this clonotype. As DNA, the CDR3 is TGCAGTGCTAGTCGGCAATGGGCAGAGACCCAGTACTTC. Amino acids: CSASRQWAETQYF. The chain is built from TRBV20-1 and TRBJ2-5; D not certain. Trimming took off 3 bases at V and 4 bases at J, with 12 bases between the two ends. The CDR3 contains 13 residues. Germline loops: CDR1 DFQATT, CDR2 SNEGSKA (reference sequence).

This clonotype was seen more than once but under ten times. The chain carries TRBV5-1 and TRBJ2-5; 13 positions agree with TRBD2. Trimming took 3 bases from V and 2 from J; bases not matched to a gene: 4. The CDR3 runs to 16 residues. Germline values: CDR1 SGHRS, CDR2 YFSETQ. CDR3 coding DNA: TGCGCCAGCAGCTCCCGACTAGCGGGGGGTCAAGAGACCCAGTACTTC. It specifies CASSSRLAGGQETQYF.

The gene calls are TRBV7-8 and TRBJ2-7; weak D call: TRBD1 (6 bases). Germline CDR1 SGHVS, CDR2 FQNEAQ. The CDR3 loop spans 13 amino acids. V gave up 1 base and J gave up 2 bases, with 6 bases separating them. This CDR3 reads CASSLGDTYEQYF. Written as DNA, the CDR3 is TGTGCCAGCAGCTTAGGGGACACCTACGAGCAGTACTTC.

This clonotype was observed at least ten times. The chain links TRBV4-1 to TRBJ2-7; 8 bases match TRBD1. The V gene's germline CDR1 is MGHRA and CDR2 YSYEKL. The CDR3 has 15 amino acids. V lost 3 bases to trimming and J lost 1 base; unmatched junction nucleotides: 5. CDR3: CASSHLTGDSYEQYF. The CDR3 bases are TGCGCCAGCAGCCACCTGACAGGGGATTCCTACGAGCAGTACTTC.

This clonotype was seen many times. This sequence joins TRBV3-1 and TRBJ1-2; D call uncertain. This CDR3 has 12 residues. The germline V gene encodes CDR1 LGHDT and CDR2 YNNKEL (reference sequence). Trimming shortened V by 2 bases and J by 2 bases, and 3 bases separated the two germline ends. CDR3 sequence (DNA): TGTGCCAGCAGCCAACTCAACTATGGCTACACCTTC. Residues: CASSQLNYGYTF.

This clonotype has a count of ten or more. CDR3: CASSATPGSSSYNEQFF. The CDR3 region has the DNA TGCGCCAGCAGCGCAACTCCGGGGTCGAGCTCCTACAATGAGCAGTTCTTC. The chain has TRBV5-1 and TRBJ2-1, with D possibly being TRBD2 (5 bases). The CDR3 has 17 residues. The germline V gene has CDR1 SGHRS and CDR2 YFSETQ. Trimming left V 4 bases short and J 0 bases short, with 17 bases between.

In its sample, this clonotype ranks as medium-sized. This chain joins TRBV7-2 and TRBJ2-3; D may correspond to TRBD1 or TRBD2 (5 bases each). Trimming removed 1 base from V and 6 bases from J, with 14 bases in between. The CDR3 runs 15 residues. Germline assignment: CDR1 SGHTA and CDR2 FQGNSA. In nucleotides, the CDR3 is TGTGCCAGCAGCTTAGAGGGGATCTTAGCGGATACGCAGTATTTT. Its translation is CASSLEGILADTQYF.

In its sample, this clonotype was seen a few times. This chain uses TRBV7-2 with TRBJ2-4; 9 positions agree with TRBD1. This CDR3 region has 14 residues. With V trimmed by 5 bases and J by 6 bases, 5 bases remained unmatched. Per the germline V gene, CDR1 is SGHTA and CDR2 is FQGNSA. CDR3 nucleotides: TGTGCCAGCAGCAACACAGGGGGCGGAAACATTCAGTACTTC. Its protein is CASSNTGGGNIQYF.

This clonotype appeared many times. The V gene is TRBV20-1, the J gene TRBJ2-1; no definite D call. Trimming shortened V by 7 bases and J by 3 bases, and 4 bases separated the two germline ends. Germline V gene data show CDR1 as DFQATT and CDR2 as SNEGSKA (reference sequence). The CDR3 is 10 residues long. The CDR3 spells CSVRYNEQFF. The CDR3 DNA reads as TGCAGTGTGCGCTACAATGAGCAGTTCTTC.

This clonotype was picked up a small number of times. CDR3 DNA sequence: TGTGCCAGTCGACAATCTCCCAGGACAGGGCAGTATGGCTACACCTTC. Translation gives CASRQSPRTGQYGYTF. The rearrangement joins TRBV19 to TRBJ1-2, with 8 bases matching TRBD1. The J segment lost 5 bases and the V segment lost 8 bases, leaving 16 bases of the junction unmatched. Germline lookup yields CDR1 LNHDA and CDR2 SQIVND (reference sequence). The CDR3 totals 16 residues. The variable domain in full, with the rest retrieved from reference TRBV19 and TRBJ1-2, is DGGITQSPKYLFRKEGQNVTLSCEQNLNHDAMYWYRQDPGQGLRLIYYSQIVNDFQKGDIAEGYSVSREKKESFPLTVTSAQKNPTAFYLCASRQSPRTGQYGYTFGSGTRLTVV.

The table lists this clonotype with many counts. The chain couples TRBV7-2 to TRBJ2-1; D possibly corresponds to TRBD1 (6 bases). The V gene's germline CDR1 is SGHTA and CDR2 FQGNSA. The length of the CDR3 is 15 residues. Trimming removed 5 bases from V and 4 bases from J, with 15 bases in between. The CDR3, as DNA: TGTGCCAGCAGCCGGGACAAAGGAGGATACAATGAGCAGTTCTTC. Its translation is CASSRDKGGYNEQFF.

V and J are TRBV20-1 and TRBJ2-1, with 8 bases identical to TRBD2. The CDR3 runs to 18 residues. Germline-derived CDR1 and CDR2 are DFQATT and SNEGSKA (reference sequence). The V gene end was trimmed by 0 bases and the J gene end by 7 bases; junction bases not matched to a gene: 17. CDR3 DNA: TGCAGTGCTAGAGAAGGAATACGCGGGAGGTCAGGTGGGAATGAGCAGTTCTTC. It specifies CSAREGIRGRSGGNEQFF.

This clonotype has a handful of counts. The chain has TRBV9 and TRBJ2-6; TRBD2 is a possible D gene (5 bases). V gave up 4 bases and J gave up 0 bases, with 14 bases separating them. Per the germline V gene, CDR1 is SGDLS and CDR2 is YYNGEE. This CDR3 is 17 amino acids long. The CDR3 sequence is CASSPGGPSSGANVLTF. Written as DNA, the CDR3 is TGTGCCAGCAGCCCCGGAGGCCCCAGCTCTGGGGCCAACGTCCTGACTTTC.

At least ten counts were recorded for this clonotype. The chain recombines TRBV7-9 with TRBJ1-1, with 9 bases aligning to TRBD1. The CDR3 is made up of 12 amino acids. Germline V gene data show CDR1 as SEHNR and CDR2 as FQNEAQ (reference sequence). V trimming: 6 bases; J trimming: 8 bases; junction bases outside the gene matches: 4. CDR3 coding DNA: TGTGCCAGCAGACCCGGACAGGGGGAAGCTTTCTTT. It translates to CASRPGQGEAFF.

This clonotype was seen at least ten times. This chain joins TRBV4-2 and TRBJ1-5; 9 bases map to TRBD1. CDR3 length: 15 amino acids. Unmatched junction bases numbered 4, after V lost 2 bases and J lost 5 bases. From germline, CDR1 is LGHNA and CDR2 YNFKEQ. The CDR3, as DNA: TGTGCCAGCAGCCAACCGGGACAGGGTTATCAGCCCCAGCATTTT. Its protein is CASSQPGQGYQPQHF.